Listed below are T cell receptor beta chains from one sample, sequenced in a study of blood T cell repertoires in COVID-19. Sequencing used immunoSEQ multiplex PCR; TCRdb keeps in-frame clones, though not all of them. The sample has roughly 190,000 clones; about 77% are singletons. The sequencing input was PBMCs or T cells enriched from blood (not recorded which). These receptors came from a woman in her fifties or sixties with acute COVID-19. Both conserved end residues are part of each CDR3. D genes are given only for firm matches. Not all rows give a size; the values are once, few, many and, for expanded clones, a class.

j_call v_call clone_size d_call cdr3_aa cdr3_nt
TRBJ1-5 TRBV5-1 . . CASSWGGGGNQPQHF TGCGCCAGCAGCTGGGGCGGCGGAGGCAATCAGCCCCAGCATTTT
TRBJ1-3 TRBV6-5 many . CASSYSTDGNTIYF TGTGCCAGCAGTTACTCGACAGATGGAAACACCATATATTTT
TRBJ1-2 TRBV6-5 . . CASSYSGSRNYGYTF TGTGCCAGCAGTTACTCGGGTAGCCGAAACTATGGCTACACCTTC
TRBJ2-1 TRBV27 . TRBD1 CASSSIPGQQINEQFF TGTGCCAGCAGTTCGATCCCGGGACAGCAGATCAATGAGCAGTTCTTC
TRBJ2-5 TRBV30 . . CAWRVEGEETQYF TGTGCCTGGAGGGTGGAAGGGGAAGAGACCCAGTACTTC
TRBJ1-6 TRBV6-5 few . CASSVSSYNSPLHF TGTGCCAGCTCTGTCAGCTCCTATAATTCACCCCTCCACTTT
TRBJ2-4 TRBV7-8 . . CASSPKATTVAKNIQYF TGTGCCAGCAGCCCAAAAGCCACTACGGTAGCCAAAAACATTCAGTACTTC
TRBJ2-1 TRBV10-2 many . CASAYGGYSYNEQFF TGCGCCAGCGCCTACGGGGGTTACTCCTACAATGAGCAGTTCTTC
TRBJ1-1 TRBV6-1 . . CASSSYRESAFF TGTGCCAGCAGTTCTTACAGGGAGTCAGCTTTCTTT
TRBJ1-5 TRBV19 . TRBD1 CASRDSHQPQHF TGTGCCAGTCGGGACAGTCATCAGCCCCAGCATTTT
TRBJ2-4 TRBV28 . . CAAGRGNIQYF TGTGCCGCCGGCCGGGGGAACATTCAGTACTTC
TRBJ2-5 TRBV19 once TRBD2 CASSGTRGETQYF TGTGCCAGTAGTGGGACTAGAGGAGAGACCCAGTACTTC
TRBJ1-2 TRBV3-1/TRBV3-2 . TRBD1 CASSLVEGTVYGYTF TGTGCCAGCAGCCTCGTAGAGGGGACAGTCTATGGCTACACCTTC
TRBJ1-4 TRBV7-2 . . CASSLGGGREKLFF TGTGCCAGCAGCTTGGGAGGGGGTCGCGAAAAACTGTTTTTT
TRBJ1-1 TRBV7-9 . . CATPFPPNTEAFF TGTGCCACCCCTTTTCCCCCGAACACTGAAGCTTTCTTT
TRBJ2-1 TRBV7-2 many TRBD2 CASSFKAGSYNEQFF TGTGCCAGCAGCTTTAAAGCGGGGAGCTACAATGAGCAGTTCTTC
TRBJ1-5 TRBV27 . TRBD1 CASSPTTGGSQPQHF TGTGCCAGCAGTCCCACGACAGGGGGCAGTCAGCCCCAGCATTTT
TRBJ2-3 TRBV6-5 . . CASSYSAFRAPDTQYF TGTGCCAGCAGTTACTCCGCCTTCAGGGCCCCAGATACGCAGTATTTT
TRBJ1-4 TRBV10-3 . TRBD1 CAISSRTGEGEKLFF TGTGCCATCAGTTCACGGACAGGGGAGGGTGAAAAACTGTTTTTT
TRBJ1-1 TRBV4-2 . . CASSPLGGTATMNTEAFF TGTGCCAGCAGCCCCCTCGGGGGGACGGCTACCATGAACACTGAAGCTTTCTTT
TRBJ1-1 TRBV5-1 . . CASSSGAMNTEAFF TGCGCCAGCAGCTCAGGGGCCATGAACACTGAAGCTTTCTTT
TRBJ1-1 TRBV29-1 . TRBD1 CSVRQGAYTMNTEAFF TGCAGCGTTCGACAGGGGGCCTATACCATGAACACTGAAGCTTTCTTT
TRBJ1-2 TRBV7-2 . . CASSAETRSYGVGYTF TGTGCCAGCAGCGCCGAAACCCGGAGCTATGGCGTCGGCTACACCTTC
TRBJ1-3 TRBV30 . . CAWVDRRSSGNTIYF TGTGCCTGGGTCGACAGGCGTTCCTCTGGAAACACCATATATTTT
TRBJ2-1 TRBV3-1/TRBV3-2 . TRBD2 CASSRGDYPYNEQFF TGTGCCAGCAGCCGGGGGGACTATCCATACAATGAGCAGTTCTTC
TRBJ1-5 TRBV6-5 . . CASRDGLRAAQPQHF TGTGCCAGCAGAGACGGACTGCGTGCGGCGCAGCCCCAGCATTTT
TRBJ2-2 TRBV19 . TRBD2 CASRPVGLAGAGELFF TGTGCCAGTAGACCTGTGGGACTAGCGGGGGCCGGGGAGCTGTTTTTT
TRBJ1-4 TRBV19 . . CASSIDLWLNEGTNEKLFF TGTGCCAGTAGTATAGATCTATGGCTGAATGAGGGCACTAATGAAAAACTGTTTTTT
TRBJ1-1 TRBV3-1/TRBV3-2 . . CASTRGMNTEAFF TGTGCCAGCACCCGCGGGATGAACACTGAAGCTTTCTTT
TRBJ1-1 TRBV5-1 few . CASSLDGQGEAFF TGCGCCAGCAGCTTGGACGGCCAGGGAGAAGCTTTCTTT
TRBJ2-5 TRBV27 . TRBD1 CASSDRQGYLETQYF TGTGCCAGCAGCGACCGACAGGGGTACTTAGAGACCCAGTACTTC
TRBJ1-3 TRBV7-9 once . CASSIPGVSANTIYF TGTGCCAGCAGCATCCCCGGGGTTTCTGCAAACACCATATATTTT
TRBJ2-5 TRBV5-1 . TRBD2 CASSSSGLAGGQETQYF TGCGCCAGCAGCTCTTCCGGACTAGCGGGGGGGCAAGAGACCCAGTACTTC
TRBJ2-3 TRBV9 . TRBD2 CASSSRGGAADTQYF TGTGCCAGCAGCTCCCGCGGGGGGGCGGCAGATACGCAGTATTTT